This T cell receptor (beta chain) came from a study of patients and donors after allogeneic stem cell transplantation (dated by TCRdb to 2018 to 2020). Library creation used RT-PCR. Sequencing was performed on a NextSeq 550. TCRdb reanalyzed the raw reads on its own, using fastp at Q25 for trimming and MiXCR for clone calling, and kept in-frame beta chains. Entries that share a CDR3 protein sequence are merged under the most common genes and DNA. The sample data list roughly 230,000 distinct CDR3 sequences, and 13% to 15% of these were observed just once. The ten largest clones add up to more than 9% of the sample. Taken from the germline V gene (reference sequence), the CDR1 and CDR2 loops are DFQATT and SNEGSKA. The CDR3 measures 14 amino acids from cysteine to phenylalanine. The kept DNA is CDR3 alone, 42 bases in frame from the first base. V loses 0 bases of germline sequence and J loses 7 bases, and the interval between the two ends is 13 bases.

Notes on this clonotype: This receptor's antigen is unknown. No base qualities exist here, and no much larger clone lies one base off it.

The specimen was blood, either unsorted or a sorted T cell fraction (not recorded which). The sequence came from a human donor who was either an allogeneic HSCT recipient or a stem cell or donor lymphocyte infusion donor (not recorded which). It is not recorded whose cells these are; they may come from a transplant donor. Recombination connected TRBV20-1 to TRBJ1-5; the D gene cannot be named for sure. The sequenced DNA: TGCAGTGCTAGAGATACTGGGATCGGCCAGCCCCAGCATTTT. This is translated as CSARDTGIGQPQHF.